Included here is one T cell receptor (beta chain) sequence, with context. Its antigen is currently unknown. The CDR3 totals 14 residues. Looked up from germline, CDR1 is GTSNPN and CDR2 is SVGIG (reference sequence). Trimming pared 4 bases from V and 0 bases from J, leaving 12 bases between. A sample-barcoded 5' primer and a J-beta primer mix were used in a second PCR of about 7 to 12 cycles. A template-switch adaptor containing 12 random nucleotides labeled each cDNA molecule. All samples gave at least 3 million CDR3-containing paired-end reads. From the 5' RACE reads, TCRdb called clonotypes with MiXCR, one entry per CDR3 protein. Of hundreds of thousands of distinct CDR3 sequences in the sample, roughly half were seen once. This specimen belongs to a study of blood T cells in healthy people across ages. Study outcomes and limitations: Any changes in expanded clonotypes were possibly confounded, as donor CMV status remained unknown.

Donors ranged from about 6 to 95 years old and were healthy Caucasians in Russia. The receptor comes from a man aged 55 to 70 in good health. J is TRBJ1-1 and V is TRBV30; D is unclear. The sample consisted of blood. The CDR3 loop is CAWMRSALNTEAFF. CDR3 sequence (DNA): TGTGCCTGGATGAGGTCGGCGTTGAACACTGAAGCTTTCTTT.